This T cell receptor beta chain was identified in a study of blood T cell repertoires in COVID-19. Study in general: Sites in the United States, Italy and Spain provided acute and convalescent COVID-19 samples. Sample material is recorded as cDNA or gDNA derived from T cells, B-cell-depleted T cells, or PBMCs.

Method: immunoSEQ multiplex PCR; TCRdb's copy keeps in-frame clones and lacks some. The data show about 220,000 clones, just over 85% seen once. The CDR3 has 15 residues. V was clipped by 10 bases and J by 3 bases; unmatched bases: 14. Germline V gene sequence: CDR1 LGHNA, CDR2 YNFKEQ. The study assigned cohorts using participant-reported clinical history. This chain joins TRBV4-2 and TRBJ2-7; 8 nucleotides agree with TRBD2. The source material was PBMCs or T cells enriched from blood (not recorded which). This receptor was taken from a woman between 45 and 65 years old with acute COVID-19. CDR3 in amino acids: CATTEGGGLHYEQYF. Written as DNA, the CDR3 is TGTGCCACCACCGAGGGCGGGGGGCTTCACTACGAGCAGTACTTC.